This entry lists 18 T cell receptor beta chains sequenced from one sample in a study of T-cell reconstitution after alpha-beta-depleted transplantation in children. A TCRbeta library incorporating unique molecular identifiers was prepared. TCRdb re-analysed the PCR reads in MiXCR, keeping a single row per CDR3 protein. Of 600,000 to 700,000 distinct CDR3 sequences listed, around a sixth are singletons. This specimen was PBMCs from the stem cell graft donor, taken from the stem cell graft. These receptors all stem from a human donor who donated a stem cell graft to a child with acute myeloid leukemia.

This clonotype was seen a few times. The chain couples TRBV24-1 to TRBJ2-3; 10 bases map to TRBD2. The germline V gene has CDR1 KGHDR and CDR2 SFDVKD. The CDR3 covers 17 residues. J was trimmed by 2 bases and V by 4 bases; bases with no gene match: 8. CDR3 coding DNA: TGTGCCACCAGTGACCCCTCTCTAGCGGGGGTCACAGATACGCAGTATTTT. Its protein product is CATSDPSLAGVTDTQYF.

This clonotype was counted between two and nine times. The CDR3, as DNA: TGTGCCAGCAGCTTTTGGAGTGGGGAGACCCAGTACTTC. Translated, it gives CASSFWSGETQYF. This rearrangement joins TRBV7-3 to TRBJ2-5; D ambiguous. CDR1 and CDR2 from the germline V gene are SGHTA and FQGTGA. V gave up 3 bases and J gave up 5 bases, with 10 bases separating them. CDR3 length equals 13 residues. The full variable domain, completed using reference TRBV7-3 and TRBJ2-5, is GAGVSQTPSNKVTEKGKYVELRCDPISGHTALYWYRQSLGQGPEFLIYFQGTGAADDSGLPNDRFFAVRPEGSVSTLKIQRTERGDSAVYLCASSFWSGETQYFGPGTRLLVL.

In this sample, this clonotype turned up many times. The V call is TRBV29-1, the J call TRBJ2-7; 7 bases map to TRBD2. Germline V gene sequence: CDR1 SQVTM, CDR2 ANQGSEA. There are 12 residues in the CDR3. Unmatched junction bases numbered 6, after V lost 7 bases and J lost 3 bases. In DNA form, the CDR3 reads TGCAGCGCGGGGGGTGGGGACTACGAGCAGTACTTC. Its translation is CSAGGGDYEQYF.

In its sample, this clonotype was seen many times. This sequence joins TRBV12-3 or TRBV12-4 and TRBJ2-2, with a weak D call TRBD1 (6 bases). The CDR3 runs to 16 residues. The V and J ends lost 5 bases and 0 bases respectively, with 13 bases between them. The CDR3 protein is CASSEAGTSNTGELFF. Here the CDR3 DNA reads TGTGCCAGCAGTGAAGCCGGGACATCGAACACCGGGGAGCTGTTTTTT.

This clonotype was seen ten or more times. V gene TRBV10-3 combines with J gene TRBJ2-7; D perhaps matches TRBD1 (6 bases). The CDR3 spans 14 residues. CDR1 and CDR2 from the germline V gene are ENHRY and SYGVKD. The germline V and J ends were trimmed by 6 bases and 5 bases, with 17 bases remaining between them. Here the CDR3 DNA reads TGTGCCATCAGGCCGGACAGTACCATGGACGAGCAGTACTTC. It yields the protein CAIRPDSTMDEQYF.

In this sample, this clonotype turned up many times. The chain recombines TRBV20-1 with TRBJ2-1; 7 bases line up with TRBD1. Looked up from germline, CDR1 is DFQATT and CDR2 is SNEGSKA (reference sequence). The V segment lost 4 bases and the J segment 5 bases; nucleotides outside the gene matches: 5. This CDR3 has 13 residues. The CDR3: CSANDRAHNEQFF. The CDR3 DNA reads as TGCAGTGCTAATGACAGGGCCCACAATGAGCAGTTCTTC.

The chain couples TRBV4-3 to TRBJ2-1; TRBD1 agrees at 10 bases. CDR3 length equals 15 residues. Germline V CDR1 and CDR2: LGHNA, YSLEER. Trimming removed 5 bases from V and 2 bases from J; junction bases left unmatched: 3. CDR3 sequence: CASSWGQGPYNEQFF. CDR3 sequence (DNA): TGCGCCAGCAGCTGGGGACAGGGGCCCTACAATGAGCAGTTCTTC.

This clonotype was seen ten or more times. The V and J genes are TRBV20-1 and TRBJ2-3; 7 positions match TRBD2. Trimming cost V 3 bases and J 5 bases; bases outside gene matches: 8. Germline assignment: CDR1 DFQATT and CDR2 SNEGSKA (reference sequence). The CDR3 runs to 14 residues. Here the CDR3 DNA reads TGCAGTGCTAGCTCGACTAGCAGTAGAGATACGCAGTATTTT. Translated, it gives CSASSTSSRDTQYF.

V gene TRBV12-3 or TRBV12-4 combines with J gene TRBJ2-5; 7 bases map to TRBD2. The CDR3 consists of 15 residues. Trimming took 5 bases from V and 7 from J; bases not matched to a gene: 13. CDR3 residues: CASSHPWGGDRTQYF. The CDR3 DNA reads TGTGCCAGCAGTCACCCTTGGGGGGGGGATCGGACCCAGTACTTC.

This clonotype appeared a few times. J is TRBJ2-3 and V is TRBV7-9; D is unresolved. The CDR3 is 12 amino acids. Germline V lookup: CDR1 SEHNR, CDR2 FQNEAQ (reference sequence). V lost 1 base and J 9 bases, leaving 8 bases between the germline ends. Here the CDR3 reads CASSLDGRTQYF. The CDR3 coding sequence is TGTGCCAGCAGCTTAGATGGCCGGACGCAGTATTTT.

J is TRBJ2-2 and V is TRBV6-5; D not resolved. The CDR3 length is 16 residues. Germline CDR1 is MNHEY and CDR2 is SVGAGI. V shed 3 bases and J shed 0 bases, with 11 bases lying between them. The CDR3: CASSYILTSNTGELFF. The CDR3 DNA reads as TGTGCCAGCAGTTATATCCTAACTTCGAACACCGGGGAGCTGTTTTTT.

V is TRBV20-1 and J is TRBJ2-7, with 9 nucleotides matching TRBD1. The CDR3 extends over 13 amino acids. The J segment lost 3 bases and the V segment lost 4 bases, leaving 4 bases of the junction unmatched. Germline values: CDR1 DFQATT, CDR2 SNEGSKA (reference sequence). CDR3 coding DNA: TGCAGTGCTATAGACAGGGGGTTCTACGAGCAGTACTTC. This encodes CSAIDRGFYEQYF.

This clonotype was recorded a few times. The V and J genes are TRBV6-1 and TRBJ1-3; D gene uncertain. Germline V gene data show CDR1 as MNHNS and CDR2 as SASEGT. This CDR3 region has 17 residues. Trimming shortened V by 2 bases and J by 2 bases, and 16 bases separated the two germline ends. The CDR3 reads CASSEFLPVQTGNTIYF. The DNA of the CDR3 is TGTGCCAGCAGTGAATTTCTACCAGTTCAGACTGGAAACACCATATATTTT.

Notes on this clonotype: This clone may be a read error of a much larger clone one base away. J is TRBJ1-1 and V is TRBV20-1; D not resolved. V was trimmed by 2 bases and J by 1 base, leaving 5 bases between them. CDR3 size: 12 residues. The V gene's germline CDR1 is DFQATT and CDR2 SNEGSKA (reference sequence). CDR3 region: CSARFPNTEAFF. The DNA of the CDR3 is TGCAGTGCTAGATTCCCGAACACTGAAGCTTTCTTT.

The CDR3 loop reads CASSQGTPRLDEQYF. In DNA form, the CDR3 reads TGCGCCAGCAGCCAAGGGACTCCGAGATTGGACGAGCAGTACTTC. The rearrangement uses TRBV4-1 and TRBJ2-7, with a weak D call TRBD2 (5 bases). The CDR3 sequence is 15 residues long. Germline V gives CDR1 MGHRA, CDR2 YSYEKL. V lost 1 base and J 5 bases, leaving 15 bases between the germline ends.

This clonotype was counted a few times. The chain couples TRBV5-1 to TRBJ2-1; 9 bases line up with TRBD2. In germline, CDR1 is SGHRS, CDR2 YFSETQ. The CDR3 spans 16 residues. Trimming removed 0 bases from V and 8 bases from J; junction bases left unmatched: 9. CDR3 bases: TGCGCCAGCAGCTTGGCTCTCGCGGGGGGGCTCGATGAGCAGTTCTTC. It translates to CASSLALAGGLDEQFF. Together with reference TRBV5-1 and TRBJ2-1, the CDR3 gives the full variable domain: KAGVTQTPRYLIKTRGQQVTLSCSPISGHRSVSWYQQTPGQGLQFLFEYFSETQRNKGNFPGRFSGRQFSNSRSEMNVSTLELGDSALYLCASSLALAGGLDEQFFGPGTRLTVL.

The DNA for the CDR3 is TGCGCCAGCAGCTTACAGGGGGCAACCTTAAGGGAGACCCAGTACTTC. Its translation: CASSLQGATLRETQYF. The chain recombines TRBV5-1 with TRBJ2-5; 9 nucleotides line up with TRBD1. This CDR3 has 16 residues. Trimming took 2 bases from V and 5 from J; bases not matched to a gene: 10. The germline V gene encodes CDR1 SGHRS and CDR2 YFSETQ.

J is TRBJ2-7 and V is TRBV7-9; D possibly corresponds to TRBD1 (5 bases). Germline V CDR1 and CDR2: SEHNR, FQNEAQ (reference sequence). There are 12 residues in the CDR3. V gave up 5 bases and J gave up 2 bases, with 7 bases separating them. The CDR3 region is CASSQDTYEQYF. The CDR3 DNA reads as TGTGCCAGCAGCCAGGACACCTACGAGCAGTACTTC.